The clone carrying this TCR beta chain showed up many times. Its matching antigen is unknown. This sample is drawn from a study of neurological immune-mediated disorders. Regarding the study as a whole: None of the CDR3 amino acid sequences of expanded clones were shared across subjects, and this suggested private repertoires in all groups. Patients with HTLV-1-associated myelopathy had the highest level of TCR clonal expansion, whereas patients with multiple sclerosis had the lowest level, falling beneath the level found in healthy controls.

Synthesis of cDNA was accomplished via 5'RACE employing 10-nucleotide random UMIs. TCRdb processed the 5' RACE reads anew with MiXCR; each CDR3 protein has one entry. The sample consists of 36,000 or so distinct CDR3 sequences, 10% to 13% of them appearing once. V lost 6 bases to trimming and J lost 7 bases, with 15 bases between them. Germline V gives CDR1 ENHRY, CDR2 SYGVKD. The CDR3 has 13 amino acids. This TCR was recovered from a woman in her twenties or thirties with HTLV-1-associated myelopathy (HAM/TSP). The sample taken for sequencing was PBMCs. The chain is built from TRBV10-3 and TRBJ1-1; D unresolved. Written as DNA, the CDR3 is TGTGCCATCAGGCAGGTTTCTGGAGGTGAAGCTTTCTTT. Protein: CAIRQVSGGEAFF.